The 27 T cell receptor beta chains below were found in one sample sequenced in a study of blood T cell repertoires in COVID-19 (dated by TCRdb to 2018 to 2020). Library method: the immunoSEQ multiplex PCR assay. The immuneACCESS repertoire file appears here via TCRdb, limited to in-frame rearrangements. These files lack a portion of the clones; in checked studies, under half of the deficit traces to unresolved V genes, and the cause of the others is not known. This sample has 250,000 to 350,000 clones in its table, and 90% of those were observed once. The biggest ten clones account for around 4.5% of the sample. Sequencing input: PBMCs or T cells enriched from blood (not recorded which). The receptors were sampled from a woman younger than 35 with acute COVID-19.

The chain couples TRBV6-1 to TRBJ1-5; tentative D call: TRBD1 (6 bases). The CDR3 extends over 13 amino acids. Germline V gives CDR1 MNHNS, CDR2 SASEGT. V lost 2 bases and J 5 bases, leaving 7 bases between the germline ends. The CDR3 DNA sequence: TGTGCCAGCAGTGAAAACAGGGATCAGCCCCAGCATTTT. It encodes CASSENRDQPQHF.

V usage is TRBV30 and J usage is TRBJ2-7; 7 bases align to TRBD1. CDR3 length: 13 amino acids. The junction had 2 bases not matched to a gene; V was cut back by 0 bases and J by 3 bases. Germline CDR1 GTSNPN, CDR2 SVGIG (reference sequence). CDR3 protein: CAWSVRGNYEQYF. In DNA, the CDR3 is TGTGCCTGGAGTGTCAGGGGGAACTACGAGCAGTACTTC.

This clone occurred a few times. The chain couples TRBV28 to TRBJ2-4, with TRBD1 matching over 9 bases. After removal of 7 bases from V and 4 bases from J, the junction contained 5 bases not matched to a gene. Germline values: CDR1 MDHEN, CDR2 SYDVKM. The CDR3 contains 14 residues. CDR3 DNA sequence: TGTGCCAGCAACCCGGGACAGGGAAAAAACATTCAGTACTTC. Its protein is CASNPGQGKNIQYF.

Written as DNA, the CDR3 is TGTGCCAGCAGCTTCGGTAGCGGGTATGATACAGATACGCAGTATTTT. Protein sequence: CASSFGSGYDTDTQYF. The chain uses TRBV7-9 and TRBJ2-3, with 7 positions matching TRBD2. The CDR3 is 16 amino acids. The junction had 9 bases not matched to a gene; V was cut back by 3 bases and J by 3 bases. Germline V gene sequence: CDR1 SEHNR, CDR2 FQNEAQ (reference sequence).

The rearrangement uses TRBV5-4 and TRBJ1-4, with 8 bases fitting TRBD1. From germline, CDR1 is SGHNT and CDR2 YYREEE (reference sequence). The CDR3 has 14 amino acids. V shed 4 bases and J 4 bases; nucleotides not matched to a gene: 3. CDR3 protein: CASSQGAHNEKLFF. CDR3 coding DNA: TGTGCCAGCAGCCAGGGGGCGCATAATGAAAAACTGTTTTTT.

The rearrangement joins TRBV6-5 to TRBJ1-2; a possible D gene is TRBD1 (6 bases). The CDR3 is made up of 14 amino acids. With 6 bases removed from V and 0 bases from J, the gap between germline ends came to 11 bases. Germline V gene lookup returns CDR1 MNHEY and CDR2 SVGAGI. In DNA form, the CDR3 reads TGTGCCAGCAGAGACAGGAGCTCTAACTATGGCTACACCTTC. Translation: CASRDRSSNYGYTF.

On this clone itself: Other DNA sequences in this specimen translate into the identical CDR3. The chain is built from TRBV5-4 and TRBJ1-2; weak D call: TRBD1 (5 bases). Germline values: CDR1 SGHNT, CDR2 YYREEE (reference sequence). V lost 0 bases and J lost 5, with 8 bases in between. This CDR3 is 13 amino acids long. The CDR3 is CASSLGGAYGYTF. CDR3 nucleotides: TGTGCCAGCAGCTTGGGGGGCGCGTATGGCTACACCTTC. Drawing the rest from reference TRBV5-4 and TRBJ1-2, the complete variable domain is ETGVTQSPTHLIKTRGQQVTLRCSSQSGHNTVSWYQQALGQGPQFIFQYYREEENGRGNFPPRFSGLQFPNYSSELNVNALELDDSALYLCASSLGGAYGYTFGSGTRLTVV.

The gene calls are TRBV5-1 and TRBJ1-1, with D hard to call. The germline V gene has CDR1 SGHRS and CDR2 YFSETQ. Deletions cut 2 bases from V and 0 bases from J, with 11 bases between. The CDR3 is made up of 15 amino acids. The CDR3: CASSFEGSMNTEAFF. In DNA, the CDR3 is TGCGCCAGCAGCTTTGAGGGATCTATGAACACTGAAGCTTTCTTT.

The rearrangement uses TRBV6-2 or TRBV6-3 and TRBJ1-2; 7 positions match TRBD1. Looked up from germline, CDR1 is MNHEY and CDR2 is SVGEGT. This CDR3 is built from 15 residues. After removal of 6 bases from V and 5 bases from J, the junction contained 12 bases not matched to a gene. The CDR3 protein is CASSNQRQGRYGYTF. The CDR3 bases are TGTGCCAGCAGCAACCAACGACAGGGTCGGTATGGCTACACCTTC.

The V gene is TRBV27, the J gene TRBJ1-3; perhaps TRBD1 as D (6 bases). V shed 0 bases and J shed 4 bases, with 19 bases lying between them. The CDR3 runs 18 residues. Germline V lookup: CDR1 MNHEY, CDR2 SMNVEV (reference sequence). The CDR3 DNA follows: TGTGCCAGCAGTTTATCGGATCCGGGGGGCGCCTCCGGAAACACCATATATTTT. Its protein is CASSLSDPGGASGNTIYF.

The chain uses TRBV5-4 and TRBJ2-7, with 7 bases that match TRBD1. The CDR3 sequence is 15 residues long. J gave up 4 bases and V 0 bases, and 7 bases lay outside the gene matches. The germline V gene encodes CDR1 SGHNT and CDR2 YYREEE (reference sequence). The CDR3 DNA sequence: TGTGCCAGCAGCTTGGACAGGGGAATTGGGTACGAGCAGTACTTC. This translates into CASSLDRGIGYEQYF.

This chain connects TRBV6-5 to TRBJ1-1; D might be TRBD1 (6 bases). CDR3 length: 15 amino acids. Germline lookup yields CDR1 MNHEY and CDR2 SVGAGI. The V gene lost 5 bases and the J gene lost 4 bases, with 17 bases spanning the gap. The CDR3 loop reads CASSLDRPLATEAFF. CDR3 coding DNA: TGTGCCAGCAGTCTGGACAGACCCTTGGCCACTGAAGCTTTCTTT.

V usage is TRBV19 and J usage is TRBJ1-5, with D possibly TRBD1 on 5 matching bases. V lost 7 bases, J lost 5 bases, and 12 bases lay in between. Germline CDR1 LNHDA, CDR2 SQIVND (reference sequence). This CDR3 contains 13 residues. This chain's CDR3 is CASTPGLYQPQHF. The CDR3 DNA reads TGTGCCAGTACCCCGGGACTTTATCAGCCCCAGCATTTT.

This rearrangement joins TRBV29-1 to TRBJ2-1; TRBD1 matches 10 bases. V gave up 4 bases and J gave up 7 bases; unmatched junction bases: 10. The CDR3 consists of 15 residues. Germline lookup yields CDR1 SQVTM and CDR2 ANQGSEA. CDR3 loop: CSVGGRQGAQNEQFF. DNA of the CDR3: TGCAGCGTTGGAGGCAGACAGGGGGCGCAGAATGAGCAGTTCTTC.

This chain uses TRBV27 with TRBJ2-1; the D is unclear. The CDR3 is 15 amino acids. Germline V gene lookup returns CDR1 MNHEY and CDR2 SMNVEV (reference sequence). Trimming took off 6 bases at V and 6 bases at J, with 18 bases between the two ends. This chain's CDR3 is CASSPYGGIFNEQFF. For the CDR3, the DNA is TGTGCCAGCAGCCCTTATGGTGGCATCTTCAATGAGCAGTTCTTC.

V usage is TRBV6-5 and J usage is TRBJ1-4; D possibly corresponds to TRBD1 (5 bases). Looked up from germline, CDR1 is MNHEY and CDR2 is SVGAGI. The V end lost 5 bases, the J end lost 0 bases, and 7 bases lay between the germline ends. The CDR3 sequence is 14 residues long. The CDR3, as DNA: TGTGCCAGCAGTCCGACAGCAACTAATGAAAAACTGTTTTTT. It encodes CASSPTATNEKLFF.

The sample holds one count of this clone. This rearrangement joins TRBV7-9 to TRBJ2-1; D gene ambiguous. V gave up 6 bases and J gave up 6 bases, with 9 bases separating them. Per the germline V gene, CDR1 is SEHNR and CDR2 is FQNEAQ (reference sequence). This CDR3 has 12 amino acids. The CDR3 here is CASSQLANEQFF. DNA of the CDR3: TGTGCCAGCAGTCAACTCGCCAATGAGCAGTTCTTC. Full variable domain (remainder filled in from reference TRBV7-9 and TRBJ2-1): DTGVSQNPRHKITKRGQNVTFRCDPISEHNRLYWYRQTLGQGPEFLTYFQNEAQLEKSRLLSDRFSAERPKGSFSTLEIQRTEQGDSAMYLCASSQLANEQFFGPGTRLTVL.

V and J are TRBV4-2 and TRBJ2-1; D is perhaps TRBD2 (6 bases). The length of the CDR3 is 17 residues. Germline CDR1 and CDR2: LGHNA and YNFKEQ. V lost 1 base to trimming and J lost 6 bases, with 19 bases between them. The CDR3 is CASSQVVSSGAGNEQFF. The DNA for the CDR3 is TGTGCCAGCAGCCAAGTTGTGAGTTCGGGAGCGGGCAATGAGCAGTTCTTC.

V usage is TRBV7-9 and J usage is TRBJ1-5; 8 bases align to TRBD1. CDR1 SEHNR and CDR2 FQNEAQ come from the germline V gene (reference sequence). This CDR3 region has 16 residues. V shed 4 bases, J shed 2 bases, and the junction held 7 bases outside the gene matches. The CDR3 nucleotides read TGTGCCAGCAGCTACGGGGTGGGACAGGGCAATCAGCCCCAGCATTTT. Encoded protein: CASSYGVGQGNQPQHF.

V is TRBV19 and J is TRBJ2-2, with 8 bases aligning to TRBD1. Looked up from germline, CDR1 is LNHDA and CDR2 is SQIVND (reference sequence). V trimming: 1 base; J trimming: 5 bases; junction bases outside the gene matches: 3. The CDR3 totals 15 residues. CDR3 DNA sequence: TGTGCCAGTAGTATAGGACAGGGGCCTACCGGGGAGCTGTTTTTT. Its protein product is CASSIGQGPTGELFF.

This sequence joins TRBV28 and TRBJ2-7; D gene uncertain. Looked up from germline, CDR1 is MDHEN and CDR2 is SYDVKM. Trimming shortened V by 3 bases and J by 6 bases, and 12 bases separated the two germline ends. CDR3 size: 13 residues. The CDR3 DNA reads TGTGCCAGCAGTTTGCTGAGGAGCCCCGAGCAGTACTTC. It yields the protein CASSLLRSPEQYF.

This clone came up once. The rearrangement uses TRBV30 and TRBJ2-3; perhaps TRBD2 as D (5 bases). V was trimmed by 6 bases and J by 0 bases, leaving 13 bases between them. The CDR3 sequence is 14 residues long. Germline V CDR1 and CDR2: GTSNPN, SVGIG (reference sequence). The CDR3, as DNA: TGTGCCTGCTCGGGCGGGCTCAGCACAGATACGCAGTATTTT. Translated: CACSGGLSTDTQYF.

V is TRBV5-1 and J is TRBJ1-2; a possible D gene is TRBD1 (5 bases). V dropped 0 bases and J dropped 3 bases, with 12 bases sitting between them. Germline CDR1 reads SGHRS; CDR2 reads YFSETQ. This CDR3 comprises 15 residues. The CDR3 here is CASSLDVGGYYGYTF. The CDR3 nucleotides are TGCGCCAGCAGCTTGGATGTCGGGGGATACTATGGCTACACCTTC.

V usage is TRBV27 and J usage is TRBJ1-2; TRBD1 matches at 9 bases. The V gene's germline CDR1 is MNHEY and CDR2 SMNVEV (reference sequence). This CDR3 has 15 amino acids. J was trimmed by 2 bases and V by 0 bases; bases with no gene match: 1. CDR3 sequence reads: CASSLSTGGNYGYTF. CDR3 DNA sequence: TGTGCCAGCAGTTTATCGACAGGGGGAAACTATGGCTACACCTTC.

The rearrangement links TRBV28 to TRBJ2-1; possibly TRBD2 for D (7 bases). Germline-derived CDR1 and CDR2 are MDHEN and SYDVKM. With 6 bases removed from V and 5 bases from J, the gap between germline ends came to 20 bases. CDR3 length equals 16 residues. The CDR3 protein is CASSQHGGGSNNEQFF. DNA for the CDR3: TGTGCCAGCAGCCAACACGGGGGCGGGAGTAACAATGAGCAGTTCTTC. Variable domain in full (rest from reference TRBV28 and TRBJ2-1): DVKVTQSSRYLVKRTGEKVFLECVQDMDHENMFWYRQDPGLGLRLIYFSYDVKMKEKGDIPEGYSVSREKKERFSLILESASTNQTSMYLCASSQHGGGSNNEQFFGPGTRLTVL.

The chain recombines TRBV19 with TRBJ2-3; 11 bases align to TRBD2. After removal of 5 bases from V and 0 bases from J, the junction contained 4 bases not matched to a gene. This CDR3 region has 16 residues. Germline CDR1 LNHDA, CDR2 SQIVND (reference sequence). CDR3 sequence reads: CASSFRTSGSTDTQYF. CDR3 nucleotides: TGTGCCAGTAGTTTCAGGACTAGCGGGAGCACAGATACGCAGTATTTT.

The chain has TRBV10-3 and TRBJ1-4; TRBD1 matches at 8 bases. V lost 3 bases and J lost 3; bases outside the gene matches: 3. Per germline, CDR1 ENHRY and CDR2 SYGVKD. CDR3 length: 15 residues. The CDR3, as DNA: TGTGCCATCAGTGACCGGACAGGGTCTAATGAAAAACTGTTTTTT. Its protein product is CAISDRTGSNEKLFF.